The TCR beta chain under discussion was sequenced for a study of OX40 agonist ivuxolimab in advanced cancers. Looking at the study overall: Averaging roughly 60 years in age, with a range of roughly 23 to 85, the cohort was approximately 83% male. Of the patients, three showed partial responses, one with hepatocellular carcinoma and two with cutaneous melanoma. Notes on the study in general: Among patients with partial responses at 0.1-3.0 mg/kg, clonal expansion was among the lowest. Some of the nonresponding patients also showed low levels of normalized T-cell clonal expansion.

About this clone: Its antigen is unknown.

TCRdb's copy holds only in-frame clones and misses some; the assay was immunoSEQ multiplex PCR. The sample contains over 35,000 clones, approximately 90% of which appear only once. The origin of this receptor is an adult with an advanced solid tumor such as melanoma, head and neck, liver or kidney cancer. The material was CD4+ or CD8+ T cells sorted from blood, obtained in a trial of the OX40 agonist ivuxolimab.

CDR3 DNA sequence: TGCGCCAGCAGCCAAGGCCGGGGCGCAGCTTTCTTT. It codes for CASSQGRGAAFF. This chain uses TRBV4-1 with TRBJ1-1; D might be TRBD1 (5 bases). The CDR3 contains 12 residues. The V end was cut by 1 base, the J end by 10 bases, with 10 bases between. CDR1 and CDR2 from the germline V gene are MGHRA and YSYEKL.